Here is one T cell receptor (beta chain) with its context. This sample is part of a study of blood T cell repertoires in COVID-19. Germline values: CDR1 MNHEY, CDR2 SVGAGI. Losses at the gene ends were 11 bases for V and 8 bases for J; bases not matched to a gene: 11. The CDR3 runs to 14 residues. Assay used: immunoSEQ multiplex PCR; TCRdb lists only in-frame clones, some missing. The sample carries over 110,000 clones, over 70% recorded once. The specimen sequenced was PBMCs or T cells enriched from blood (not recorded which). The rearrangement joins TRBV6-5 to TRBJ1-4; 10 bases map to TRBD1. The sequence came from a man in his fifties or sixties who had recovered from COVID-19. DNA for the CDR3: TGTGCCGTTAGACGGACAGGGGGAGGAGAAAAACTGTTTTTT. Amino acids: CAVRRTGGGEKLFF.